The rows below give T cell receptor beta chains drawn from one sample of a study of PD-1 blockade in classical Hodgkin lymphoma. TCRdb keeps only in-frame clones here, not all; method: immunoSEQ multiplex PCR. The sample contains roughly 150,000 clones, about four fifths of which appear only once. Sample: peripheral blood mononuclear cells (PBMCs), taken before the second cycle of nivolumab. The receptors derive from a human donor with classical Hodgkin lymphoma. The CDR3 runs from the conserved cysteine through the conserved F or W. Each record gives: V gene, J gene, D gene, CDR3 length, clone size, CDR3 DNA, CDR3 protein. The D gene is left open where the match is weak. Where a row states a size, it is once, few, many or the class of an expanded clone; other rows omit it.

V gene: TRBV10-3; J gene: TRBJ2-5; D gene: NA; CDR3 length: 14; clone size: NA; CDR3 DNA: TGTGCCACCAAAAGCCGACAGTACCAAGAGACCCAGTACTTC; CDR3 protein: CATKSRQYQETQYF
V gene: TRBV7-9; J gene: TRBJ1-2; D gene: TRBD1; CDR3 length: 15; clone size: NA; CDR3 DNA: TGTGCCAGCAGCCTGGGACAGGGGCCAACCTATGGCTACACCTTC; CDR3 protein: CASSLGQGPTYGYTF
V gene: TRBV27; J gene: TRBJ2-3; D gene: NA; CDR3 length: 15; clone size: NA; CDR3 DNA: TGTGCCAGCAGTCCAAAAGGGACTCGCACAGATACGCAGTATTTT; CDR3 protein: CASSPKGTRTDTQYF
V gene: TRBV7-9; J gene: TRBJ2-5; D gene: NA; CDR3 length: 14; clone size: few; CDR3 DNA: TGTGCCAGCAGCTTAGGGATTGGGCGGGAGACCCAGTACTTC; CDR3 protein: CASSLGIGRETQYF
V gene: TRBV6-6; J gene: TRBJ1-2; D gene: NA; CDR3 length: 13; clone size: once; CDR3 DNA: TGTGCCAGCAGCCCCGACCGGGACTATGGCTACACCTTC; CDR3 protein: CASSPDRDYGYTF
V gene: TRBV28; J gene: TRBJ2-7; D gene: NA; CDR3 length: 15; clone size: NA; CDR3 DNA: TGTGCCACCCAAAGTACTTGGGGCGGCTCCTACGAGCAGTACTTC; CDR3 protein: CATQSTWGGSYEQYF
V gene: TRBV13; J gene: TRBJ2-7; D gene: TRBD2; CDR3 length: 13; clone size: NA; CDR3 DNA: TGTGCCAGCAGAACGACTAGCGGGGGCCGTCTTTACTTC; CDR3 protein: CASRTTSGGRLYF
V gene: TRBV7-8; J gene: TRBJ2-4; D gene: TRBD2; CDR3 length: 17; clone size: NA; CDR3 DNA: TGTGCCAGCAGCGAGCGGGATGTGCCCGCGACCAAAAACATTCAGTACTTC; CDR3 protein: CASSERDVPATKNIQYF
V gene: TRBV5-1; J gene: TRBJ2-5; D gene: TRBD2; CDR3 length: 15; clone size: NA; CDR3 DNA: TGCGCCAGCAGCCCAACGGTGGGAGGGTCAGAGACCCAGTACTTC; CDR3 protein: CASSPTVGGSETQYF
V gene: TRBV6-5; J gene: TRBJ1-5; D gene: NA; CDR3 length: 14; clone size: NA; CDR3 DNA: TGTGCCAGCAGTGCAGGGAATCGCAATCAGCCCCAGCATTTT; CDR3 protein: CASSAGNRNQPQHF
V gene: TRBV19; J gene: TRBJ1-2; D gene: NA; CDR3 length: 13; clone size: NA; CDR3 DNA: TGTGCCAGTAGTGTTTGGGGCGTCTATGGCTACACCTTC; CDR3 protein: CASSVWGVYGYTF
V gene: TRBV18; J gene: TRBJ1-1; D gene: NA; CDR3 length: 14; clone size: NA; CDR3 DNA: TGTGCCAGCTCACCACGGGTGGAGGGCACTGAAGCTTTCTTT; CDR3 protein: CASSPRVEGTEAFF
V gene: TRBV7-3; J gene: TRBJ2-3; D gene: TRBD1; CDR3 length: 14; clone size: NA; CDR3 DNA: TGTGCCAGCAGTCCCGGGACAGGCACAGATACGCAGTATTTT; CDR3 protein: CASSPGTGTDTQYF
V gene: TRBV28; J gene: TRBJ1-1; D gene: NA; CDR3 length: 15; clone size: NA; CDR3 DNA: TGTGCCAGCACCCCACTCGGGGGGCTCAACACTGAAGCTTTCTTT; CDR3 protein: CASTPLGGLNTEAFF
V gene: TRBV4-2; J gene: TRBJ2-1; D gene: TRBD2; CDR3 length: 15; clone size: few; CDR3 DNA: TGTGCCAGCAGCCGGACAAGCGGGGAATACAATGAGCAGTTCTTC; CDR3 protein: CASSRTSGEYNEQFF
V gene: TRBV6-5; J gene: TRBJ2-7; D gene: NA; CDR3 length: 15; clone size: NA; CDR3 DNA: TGTGCCAGCAGCGCGGGGGACAGCAACACCTACGAGCAGTACTTC; CDR3 protein: CASSAGDSNTYEQYF
V gene: TRBV27; J gene: TRBJ2-2; D gene: TRBD1; CDR3 length: 15; clone size: few; CDR3 DNA: TGTGCCAGCAGTTTAAGCAGGGGGCTCACCGGGGAGCTGTTTTTT; CDR3 protein: CASSLSRGLTGELFF
V gene: TRBV9; J gene: TRBJ2-3; D gene: NA; CDR3 length: 12; clone size: once; CDR3 DNA: TGTGCCAGCAGCGTAGTGACAGATACGCAGTATTTT; CDR3 protein: CASSVVTDTQYF
V gene: TRBV2; J gene: TRBJ1-6; D gene: NA; CDR3 length: 16; clone size: NA; CDR3 DNA: TGTGCCAGCAGTGTGGACCGTATGAGGTATAATTCACCCCTCCACTTT; CDR3 protein: CASSVDRMRYNSPLHF
V gene: TRBV2; J gene: TRBJ1-2; D gene: NA; CDR3 length: 11; clone size: NA; CDR3 DNA: TGTGCCAGCACCCGAGAGGACGGCTACACCTTC; CDR3 protein: CASTREDGYTF
V gene: TRBV21-1; J gene: TRBJ1-2; D gene: NA; CDR3 length: 14; clone size: many; CDR3 DNA: TGTGCCAGCAGCCCCCCGGGACAGTGCTATGGCTACACCTTC; CDR3 protein: CASSPPGQCYGYTF
V gene: TRBV5-1; J gene: TRBJ2-2; D gene: TRBD1; CDR3 length: 15; clone size: NA; CDR3 DNA: TGCGCCAGCAGCTTGGGACAGGGGGGCACCGGGGAGCTGTTTTTT; CDR3 protein: CASSLGQGGTGELFF
V gene: TRBV28; J gene: TRBJ2-1; D gene: TRBD2; CDR3 length: 14; clone size: NA; CDR3 DNA: TGTGCCAGCAGTTTGGGCGGGAGCAGTAGTGAGCAGTTCTTC; CDR3 protein: CASSLGGSSSEQFF
V gene: TRBV7-9; J gene: TRBJ2-1; D gene: NA; CDR3 length: 17; clone size: NA; CDR3 DNA: TGTGCCAACTCGGACAGTCCATTGTACTACTCCTACAATGAGCAGTTCTTC; CDR3 protein: CANSDSPLYYSYNEQFF
V gene: TRBV28; J gene: TRBJ2-7; D gene: TRBD1; CDR3 length: 15; clone size: NA; CDR3 DNA: TGTGCCAGCAGTTTAGGGCAGGGGGCGATCTACGAGCAGTACTTC; CDR3 protein: CASSLGQGAIYEQYF
V gene: TRBV11-2; J gene: TRBJ2-7; D gene: NA; CDR3 length: 12; clone size: NA; CDR3 DNA: TGTGCCAGCAGCATCGGGCTCTACGAGCAGTACTTC; CDR3 protein: CASSIGLYEQYF
V gene: TRBV5-1; J gene: TRBJ2-3; D gene: TRBD2; CDR3 length: 14; clone size: NA; CDR3 DNA: TGCGCCAGCAGCGCGACTAGCGGCACAGATACGCAGTATTTT; CDR3 protein: CASSATSGTDTQYF
V gene: TRBV6-5; J gene: TRBJ2-7; D gene: TRBD1; CDR3 length: 14; clone size: NA; CDR3 DNA: TGTGCCAGCAGGATTACGGGACAGGGATACGAGCAGTACTTC; CDR3 protein: CASRITGQGYEQYF
V gene: TRBV7-9; J gene: TRBJ2-4; D gene: TRBD2; CDR3 length: 16; clone size: NA; CDR3 DNA: TGTGCCAGCAGCCCTGTAGCGGGGGTAGCCAAAAACATTCAGTACTTC; CDR3 protein: CASSPVAGVAKNIQYF
V gene: TRBV7-9; J gene: TRBJ2-3; D gene: TRBD1; CDR3 length: 15; clone size: NA; CDR3 DNA: TGTGCCAGCAGCTTAACGGGACAGACACAAGATACGCAGTATTTT; CDR3 protein: CASSLTGQTQDTQYF
V gene: TRBV10-3; J gene: TRBJ2-3; D gene: TRBD2; CDR3 length: 15; clone size: NA; CDR3 DNA: TGTGCCATCAGTGAGGGGATAGCGGGAGCCGATACGCAGTATTTT; CDR3 protein: CAISEGIAGADTQYF
V gene: TRBV19; J gene: TRBJ2-2; D gene: TRBD2; CDR3 length: 17; clone size: once; CDR3 DNA: TGTGCCAGTAGGAATTCGGGACTAGCGAGGGACACCGGGGAGCTGTTTTTT; CDR3 protein: CASRNSGLARDTGELFF
V gene: TRBV5-1; J gene: TRBJ2-3; D gene: TRBD2; CDR3 length: 14; clone size: NA; CDR3 DNA: TGCGCCAGCAGCCTAGCGGGGGTCGCAGATACGCAGTATTTT; CDR3 protein: CASSLAGVADTQYF
V gene: TRBV5-1; J gene: TRBJ1-1; D gene: NA; CDR3 length: 13; clone size: once; CDR3 DNA: TGCGCCAGCAGCTTGCTAGATGTCACTGAAGCTTTCTTT; CDR3 protein: CASSLLDVTEAFF
V gene: TRBV30; J gene: TRBJ1-5; D gene: NA; CDR3 length: 14; clone size: few; CDR3 DNA: TGTGCCTGGAGTGTTGGCAGGGTTAATCAGCCCCAGCATTTT; CDR3 protein: CAWSVGRVNQPQHF
V gene: TRBV11-3; J gene: TRBJ1-6; D gene: NA; CDR3 length: 14; clone size: many; CDR3 DNA: TGTGCCAGCAGCCTCAGTGCCATTAATTCACCCCTCCACTTT; CDR3 protein: CASSLSAINSPLHF